The clone carrying this T cell receptor (beta chain) turned up a few times. The antigen remains undetermined. This sample is drawn from a study of regulatory T cells in long-lasting Graves disease. Study findings and constraints: Few sampled subjects may have lowered accuracy.

CDR3 regions were amplified by Arm-PCR using iRepertoire HTBI primers to build TCR beta libraries. TCRdb reanalysed the multiplex PCR reads using MiXCR and keeps one entry per CDR3 protein. The sample lists 400,000 to 450,000 distinct CDR3 sequences, about a quarter occurring once. The CDR3 is 15 residues long. Germline assignment: CDR1 SGHTA and CDR2 FQGNSA. Trimming at V came to 3 bases and at J to 1 base, leaving 5 bases not matched to a gene. Time point of the sample: persistent/refractory GD, antithyroid drugs over 5 years with positive TRAb. RNA from PBMCs was the source of the TCR library. The TCR originated in a female donor with Graves disease. The rearrangement links TRBV7-2 to TRBJ2-7, with 8 bases matching TRBD2. The sequencing here drew on peripheral blood mononuclear cells (PBMCs), taken when the disease was refractory, from a patient treated with antithyroid drugs. CDR3 bases: TGTGCCAGCAGCTTGGAAGCGGGAGCTTCCTACGAGCAGTACTTC. Residues: CASSLEAGASYEQYF.